The T cell receptor (beta chain) described here comes from a study of blood T cell repertoires in COVID-19. Clones were sequenced by immunoSEQ multiplex PCR, and TCRdb holds only the in-frame ones, with some missing. The repertoire has about 380,000 clones, 85% of them found once; the top ten carry roughly 3.6%. V lost 4 bases and J lost 5; bases outside the gene matches: 16. CDR3 length equals 19 residues. Germline lookup yields CDR1 KGHDR and CDR2 SFDVKD. This chain uses TRBV24-1 with TRBJ2-1, with 10 bases lining up with TRBD2. This receptor was obtained from a woman between 18 and 29 years old with acute or convalescent COVID-19. The sample comprised peripheral blood. The CDR3 region is CATSDSLAGRTHPHNEQFF. For the CDR3, the DNA is TGTGCCACCAGTGACTCACTAGCGGGAAGAACTCATCCCCACAATGAGCAGTTCTTC.